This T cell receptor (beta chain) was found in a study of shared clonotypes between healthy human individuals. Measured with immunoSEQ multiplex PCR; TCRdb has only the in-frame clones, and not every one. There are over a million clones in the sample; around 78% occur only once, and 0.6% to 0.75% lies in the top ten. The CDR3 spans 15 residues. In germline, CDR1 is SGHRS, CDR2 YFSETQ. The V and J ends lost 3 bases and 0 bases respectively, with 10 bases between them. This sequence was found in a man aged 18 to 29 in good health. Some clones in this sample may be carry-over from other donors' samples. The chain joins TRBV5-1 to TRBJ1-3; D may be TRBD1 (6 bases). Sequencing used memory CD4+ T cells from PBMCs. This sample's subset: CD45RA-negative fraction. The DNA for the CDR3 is TGCGCCAGCAGCTGGGGGACATTCTCTGGAAACACCATATATTTT. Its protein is CASSWGTFSGNTIYF.